The next 10 T cell receptor beta chains were all read from a single sample in a study of blood T cell repertoires in COVID-19. The repertoire was sequenced with immunoSEQ multiplex PCR; TCRdb's copy has only in-frame clones and lacks some. The data hold approximately 76,000 clones, with approximately 86% observed a single time. The sample comprised peripheral blood. The receptors were gathered from a woman aged 55-69 years with acute or convalescent COVID-19.

The CDR3 DNA sequence: TGTGCCAGCAGCTTGGGCCAGGATTCCTACGAGCAGTACTTC. It is translated as CASSLGQDSYEQYF. The chain has TRBV5-5 and TRBJ2-7; D unresolved. CDR1 and CDR2 (germline): SGHKS, YYEKEE (reference sequence). The CDR3 runs 14 residues. V was cut by 0 bases and J by 1 base, with 8 bases left in between. Looking up the rest from reference TRBV5-5 and TRBJ2-7 gives the full variable domain: DAGVTQSPTHLIKTRGQQVTLRCSPISGHKSVSWYQQVLGQGPQFIFQYYEKEERGRGNFPDRFSARQFPNYSSELNVNALLLGDSALYLCASSLGQDSYEQYFGPGTRLTVT.

The chain is built from TRBV4-2 and TRBJ2-3, with a tentative D call TRBD2 (6 bases). Trimming took 3 bases from V and 3 from J, leaving 19 bases between them. From germline, CDR1 is LGHNA and CDR2 YNFKEQ. The CDR3 spans 17 residues. The CDR3 DNA reads TGTGCCAGCAGCCACCCGGAGGGCGGGATAGGGACAGATACGCAGTATTTT. Its protein product is CASSHPEGGIGTDTQYF.

This clone has a single count. V gene TRBV7-2 combines with J gene TRBJ2-1; 13 bases are shared with TRBD2. This CDR3 is 16 amino acids long. V shed 3 bases, J shed 7 bases, and the junction held 6 bases outside the gene matches. Germline-derived CDR1 and CDR2 are SGHTA and FQGNSA. The CDR3 reads CASSFLTSGGLNEQFF. In nucleotides, the CDR3 is TGTGCCAGCAGCTTCTTGACTAGCGGGGGGCTGAATGAGCAGTTCTTC.

This chain uses TRBV27 with TRBJ2-1, with a weak D call TRBD2 (6 bases). Between the trimmed V and J ends, which lost 2 bases and 0 bases, there was a span of 11 bases. Germline values: CDR1 MNHEY, CDR2 SMNVEV (reference sequence). The CDR3 length is 16 residues. Here the CDR3 reads CASSLLAGSSYNEQFF. CDR3 sequence (DNA): TGTGCCAGCAGTTTACTGGCGGGAAGCTCCTACAATGAGCAGTTCTTC.

The rearrangement joins TRBV20-1 to TRBJ2-2, with 9 bases fitting TRBD2. The germline V gene encodes CDR1 DFQATT and CDR2 SNEGSKA (reference sequence). There are 15 residues in the CDR3. With 3 bases clipped from V and 2 bases from J, the junction kept 4 bases outside the gene matches. The CDR3 bases are TGCAGTGCTAGTCCTAGCGGGGATAACACCGGGGAGCTGTTTTTT. It specifies CSASPSGDNTGELFF.

This clone was counted between two and nine times. The genes are TRBV3-1 (or the pseudogene TRBV3-2) and TRBJ2-3, with 8 bases identical to TRBD2. Germline CDR1 is LGHDT and CDR2 is YNNKEL (reference sequence). This CDR3 comprises 15 residues. The V and J ends lost 2 bases and 1 base, in that order; junction bases with no gene match: 2. The CDR3 loop reads CASSQRRGGTDTQYF. The CDR3 DNA is TGTGCCAGCAGCCAACGGCGGGGGGGCACAGATACGCAGTATTTT.

V and J are TRBV28 and TRBJ1-2, with 7 bases aligning to TRBD1. The CDR3 has 15 residues. The germline gives CDR1 MDHEN, CDR2 SYDVKM. J was trimmed by 1 base and V by 5 bases; bases with no gene match: 7. CDR3 sequence (DNA): TGTGCCAGCAGTCCCCTGGGACAGCTTAACTATGGCTACACCTTC. It encodes CASSPLGQLNYGYTF.

The chain joins TRBV27 to TRBJ2-3, with 12 bases aligning to TRBD2. This CDR3 is 16 amino acids long. Germline CDR1 MNHEY, CDR2 SMNVEV (reference sequence). The junction had 5 bases not matched to a gene; V was cut back by 4 bases and J by 3 bases. CDR3 residues: CASSWTSGVATDTQYF. The CDR3 DNA reads TGTGCCAGCAGTTGGACTAGCGGGGTAGCAACAGATACGCAGTATTTT.

This clone showed up just once. The CDR3 region is CASSPTGEAREQYF. In DNA form, the CDR3 reads TGTGCCAGCTCACCAACAGGGGAGGCGAGGGAGCAGTACTTC. The chain joins TRBV18 to TRBJ2-7, with TRBD1 as a possible D gene (7 bases). The germline V gene has CDR1 KGHSH and CDR2 LQKENI. The germline V and J ends were trimmed by 2 bases and 7 bases, with 15 bases remaining between them. This CDR3 is 14 amino acids long.

This rearrangement joins TRBV18 to TRBJ2-2, with TRBD2 matching 10 bases. Germline V gene sequence: CDR1 KGHSH, CDR2 LQKENI. J gave up 2 bases and V 3 bases, and 9 bases lay outside the gene matches. The CDR3 sequence is 18 residues long. CDR3 sequence: CASSPEVAGGPNTGELFF. As DNA, the CDR3 is TGTGCCAGCTCACCCGAGGTAGCGGGGGGCCCCAACACCGGGGAGCTGTTTTTT. Full variable domain (missing parts from reference TRBV18 and TRBJ2-2): NAGVMQNPRHLVRRRGQEARLRCSPMKGHSHVYWYRQLPEEGLKFMVYLQKENIIDESGMPKERFSAEFPKEGPSILRIQQVVRGDSAAYFCASSPEVAGGPNTGELFFGEGSRLTVL.